A selection of T cell receptor beta chains follows, all from one sample in a study of T cells in Graves' hyperthyroidism and ophthalmopathy. TCRdb fed the multiplex PCR reads into MiXCR, producing one record per CDR3 protein. The profile shows 500,000 to 650,000 distinct CDR3 sequences, 12% to 15% of them singletons. Sequenced material: blood. These receptors were taken from a woman aged 40 to 50 with Graves' hyperthyroidism. The CDR3 runs from the conserved cysteine through the conserved F or W. Fields, in order: clone size, V gene, J gene, D gene, CDR3 protein, CDR3 DNA. A D gene is named only where the DNA matches it firmly. Clone size is shown for a subset of rows, as once, few, many or a class of expanded clone.

>NA|TRBV14|TRBJ2-7|TRBD1
CASSQWIGQGLFYEQYF
TGTGCCAGCAGCCAATGGATCGGACAGGGTCTTTTCTACGAGCAGTACTTC
>many|TRBV27|TRBJ2-1|NA
CASRQDTNNEQFF
TGTGCCAGCAGACAGGACACGAACAATGAGCAGTTCTTC
>many|TRBV7-8|TRBJ1-5|TRBD1
CASSLARQGASNSNQPQHF
TGTGCCAGCAGCTTAGCGAGACAGGGGGCTTCAAATAGCAATCAGCCCCAGCATTTT
>many|TRBV20-1|TRBJ2-1|NA
CSARRGTQNNEQFF
TGCAGTGCCCGCCGGGGGACTCAAAACAATGAGCAGTTCTTC
>many|TRBV2|TRBJ2-7|NA
CASGTGINLEEQYF
TGTGCCAGCGGAACAGGTATCAACCTCGAGGAGCAGTACTTC
>NA|TRBV28|TRBJ2-1|TRBD2
CASSLWPGTSGRAPSNEQFF
TGTGCCAGCAGTTTATGGCCCGGGACTAGCGGGAGGGCTCCTAGCAATGAGCAGTTCTTC
>many|TRBV7-9|TRBJ2-1|NA
CASSSPGQRLYNEQFF
TGTGCCAGCAGCTCTCCTGGGCAGCGATTATACAATGAGCAGTTCTTC
>many|TRBV2|TRBJ1-2|TRBD1
CASRGQGARGYTF
TGTGCCAGCAGGGGACAGGGGGCGCGTGGCTACACCTTC
>many|TRBV13|TRBJ2-7|NA
CASSLSKWTASYYEQYF
TGTGCCAGCAGCTTATCTAAGTGGACAGCGAGTTACTACGAGCAGTACTTC
>many|TRBV24-1|TRBJ2-1|TRBD2
CATSDPGLAGGRNEQFF
TGTGCCACCAGTGATCCGGGACTAGCGGGAGGGCGGAATGAGCAGTTCTTC
>NA|TRBV5-1|TRBJ2-1|TRBD2
CASSLHWTSGEIYNEQFF
TGCGCCAGCAGCTTACACTGGACTAGCGGGGAGATCTACAATGAGCAGTTCTTC
>NA|TRBV6-1|TRBJ1-5|NA
CATQGSNQPQHF
TGTGCCACACAGGGAAGCAATCAGCCCCAGCATTTT
>many|TRBV18|TRBJ1-1|NA
CASSPPRALGNTEAFF
TGTGCCAGCTCACCACCGAGGGCCTTGGGGAACACTGAAGCTTTCTTT
>many|TRBV11-2|TRBJ2-1|TRBD1
CASRTGGVGDEQFF
TGTGCCAGCAGGACAGGGGGCGTTGGGGATGAGCAGTTCTTC
>few|TRBV18|TRBJ2-2|NA
CASRTEYAGELFF
TGTGCCAGCCGTACAGAGTACGCCGGGGAGCTGTTTTTT
>many|TRBV27|TRBJ1-2|TRBD1
CASSTDRGFGGYTF
TGTGCCAGCAGCACGGACAGGGGGTTCGGTGGCTACACCTTC
>few|TRBV27|TRBJ2-3|TRBD1
CASSVTGIRTDTQYF
TGTGCCAGCAGTGTGACAGGGATCCGCACAGATACGCAGTATTTT
>NA|TRBV10-3|TRBJ2-5|TRBD1
CAISEGPGTGGIHQETQYF
TGTGCCATCAGTGAGGGTCCCGGGACAGGGGGCATCCACCAAGAGACCCAGTACTTC
>many|TRBV5-1|TRBJ2-7|TRBD2
CASSWGLAGGDEQYF
TGCGCCAGCAGCTGGGGACTAGCGGGAGGGGACGAGCAGTACTTC
>NA|TRBV6-2/TRBV6-3|TRBJ2-5|TRBD2
CASTEVGGGPEETQYF
TGTGCCAGCACTGAAGTCGGGGGAGGGCCTGAGGAGACCCAGTACTTC
>few|TRBV20-1|TRBJ1-6|NA
CSASGREALYNSPLHF
TGCAGTGCTAGTGGCAGGGAGGCCTTATATAATTCACCCCTCCACTTT
>NA|TRBV28|TRBJ2-1|TRBD2
CASSLLSGGPRFF
TGTGCCAGCAGTTTACTGAGCGGGGGGCCCCGGTTCTTC
>many|TRBV10-3|TRBJ1-2|TRBD1
CAISGQGGDYGYTF
TGTGCCATCAGCGGACAAGGGGGCGACTATGGCTACACCTTC
>many|TRBV12-3/TRBV12-4|TRBJ1-1|NA
CASSLDQINTEAFF
TGTGCCAGCAGTTTGGACCAAATTAACACTGAAGCTTTCTTT
>many|TRBV2|TRBJ1-6|NA
CASKLTFYNSPLHF
TGTGCCAGCAAGTTAACATTCTATAATTCACCCCTCCACTTT
>many|TRBV7-2|TRBJ2-4|NA
CASSRQGGKNIQYF
TGTGCCAGCAGCCGCCAGGGGGGCAAAAACATTCAGTACTTC
>once|TRBV30|TRBJ2-1|NA
CAWSTGISNEQFF
TGTGCCTGGAGTACCGGGATTTCGAATGAGCAGTTCTTC
>many|TRBV6-1|TRBJ1-1|NA
CASSTTDRNGEAFF
TGTGCCAGCAGTACGACCGACCGAAACGGTGAAGCTTTCTTT
>many|TRBV9|TRBJ2-1|TRBD2
CASSASGRAYNEQFF
TGTGCCAGCAGCGCTAGCGGGAGAGCGTACAATGAGCAGTTCTTC
>many|TRBV3-1|TRBJ2-1|TRBD1
CASSLGTGPYNEQFF
TGTGCCAGCAGCCTTGGGACAGGGCCTTACAATGAGCAGTTCTTC
>NA|TRBV5-1|TRBJ2-1|NA
CASSGSLNNEQFF
TGCGCCAGCTCAGGGTCTTTGAACAATGAGCAGTTCTTC
>many|TRBV29-1|TRBJ2-1|TRBD2
CSVEGVAGGWNEQFF
TGCAGCGTTGAAGGGGTAGCGGGAGGGTGGAATGAGCAGTTCTTC
>few|TRBV20-1|TRBJ1-1|NA
CSARDWAVNTEAFF
TGCAGTGCTAGAGATTGGGCGGTGAACACTGAAGCTTTCTTT
>NA|TRBV3-1|TRBJ2-3|TRBD2
CASSPFTSGTSTDTQYF
TGTGCCAGCAGCCCCTTTACTAGCGGGACCAGCACAGATACGCAGTATTTT
>once|TRBV3-1|TRBJ2-1|NA
CASSHGSNEQFF
TGTGCCAGCAGCCACGGGAGCAATGAGCAGTTCTTC
>many|TRBV7-9|TRBJ2-3|NA
CASSLIGKNTQYF
TGTGCCAGCAGCTTAATCGGCAAGAATACGCAGTATTTT
>many|TRBV20-1|TRBJ2-1|NA
CSALLVAEEVIDEQFF
TGCAGTGCTCTCCTTGTCGCGGAGGAGGTGATTGATGAGCAGTTCTTC
>many|TRBV12-3/TRBV12-4|TRBJ1-1|TRBD1
CASSPTSTGMNTEAFF
TGTGCCAGCAGCCCGACCTCGACAGGGATGAACACTGAAGCTTTCTTT
>few|TRBV14|TRBJ1-1|NA
CASSQPTGYTEAFF
TGTGCCAGCAGCCAACCTACAGGGTACACTGAAGCTTTCTTT
>many|TRBV3-1|TRBJ1-4|NA
CASSQGGLNEKLFF
TGTGCCAGCAGCCAAGGAGGGCTTAATGAAAAACTGTTTTTT